This T cell receptor beta chain was obtained from a study of cytomegalovirus exposure and HLA in healthy donors. The study, taken as a whole, reports: The listing of fewer than 200 TCR beta chains classed them as cytomegalovirus-associated. TCR beta V- and J-gene trimming was later associated with a missense DCLRE1C variant.

The study sampled nominally healthy donors, though unrecorded immune exposures were likely. The V and J ends lost 8 bases and 4 bases, in that order; junction bases with no gene match: 4. The length of the CDR3 is 12 residues. Germline values: CDR1 MNHEY, CDR2 SVGAGI. Turning to this clone: What it binds is not known.

PCR used 60 Vbeta primers and 13 Jbeta primers. Data came from immunoSEQ multiplex PCR; TCRdb stores just in-frame clones and leaves some out. The sample carries around 160,000 clones, roughly 88% recorded once. Specimen: PBMCs. The gene calls are TRBV6-5 and TRBJ1-2, with 7 positions matching TRBD1. The TCR sequence derives from a man aged 18 to 30 in good health and CMV-seropositive. CDR3 sequence: CASWTGSYGYTF. CDR3 nucleotides: TGTGCCAGCTGGACAGGTTCCTATGGCTACACCTTC.